The 10 T cell receptor beta chains below come from one sample, sequenced in a study of CXCR3-negative and CXCR3-positive naive CD8 T cells. Overall study findings and caveats: CXCR3-expressing naive cells carried TRB CDR3s more hydrophobic than those of CXCR3-negative naive cells.

It was by 5' RACE with UMI labels that the TRB cDNA libraries were prepared. With the 5' RACE reads reprocessed, TCRdb shows one record per CDR3 protein and no DNA. Its clone listing holds about 92,000 distinct CDR3 sequences. What these receptors recognize is not known. What was sequenced was naive CXCR3+ CD8+ T cells from blood. The subset was: CD45RO-CCR7+CD27+CD95- naive CD8+ T cells expressing CXCR3 (TNR3+). The receptors originated from a human donor in good health. Some clones in this sample may be carry-over from other donors' samples.

The V and J genes are TRBV4-3 and TRBJ2-3; checking the TCRdb D call of TRBD2 is not possible without DNA. CDR1 is LGHNA, CDR2 YSLEER, per germline. CDR3 length equals 15 residues. The CDR3 here is CASSPSGGSTDTQYF.

The chain recombines TRBV6-5 with TRBJ1-5. The CDR3 runs 17 residues. Germline assignment: CDR1 MNHEY and CDR2 SVGAGI. CDR3 region: CASSYSVDSLGNQPQHF.

The gene calls are TRBV13 and TRBJ2-7; TCRdb's assignment of TRBD1 cannot be checked, as there is no DNA. CDR1 PRHDT and CDR2 FYEKMQ come from the germline V gene (reference sequence). There are 13 residues in the CDR3. CDR3 in amino acids: CASSFEQGHEQYF. The full variable domain, rest sourced from reference TRBV13 and TRBJ2-7, is AAGVIQSPRHLIKEKRETATLKCYPIPRHDTVYWYQQGPGQDPQFLISFYEKMQSDKGSIPDRFSAQQFSDYHSELNMSSLELGDSALYFCASSFEQGHEQYFGPGTRLTVT.

V is TRBV9 and J is TRBJ2-1; with no DNA, the TCRdb D assignment of TRBD1 cannot be verified. The germline CDR1 and CDR2 sequences are SGDLS and YYNGEE. This CDR3 has 16 residues. The CDR3 loop is CASSSATGGPLGEQFF.

The chain recombines TRBV15 with TRBJ2-6; TCRdb's assignment of TRBD1 cannot be checked, as there is no DNA. This CDR3 has 17 residues. Germline lookup yields CDR1 LNHNV and CDR2 YYDKDF (reference sequence). CDR3 region: CATSRDHRGPGANVLTF.

V and J are TRBV28 and TRBJ1-5; the D call of TRBD1 rests on TCRdb alone, since no DNA is present to check it. This CDR3 has 13 amino acids. Germline CDR1 is MDHEN and CDR2 is SYDVKM. CDR3 amino acids: CASSENRAQPQHF.

This sequence joins TRBV4-3 and TRBJ2-7; TCRdb reports TRBD1, a call that lacks DNA to check it against. The CDR3 runs to 14 residues. Germline CDR1 is LGHNA and CDR2 is YSLEER. CDR3: CASSQEGQTYEQYF.

The rearrangement links TRBV7-6 to TRBJ2-2; the D call from TCRdb, TRBD1, cannot be confirmed without DNA. Germline values: CDR1 SGHVS, CDR2 FNYEAQ. The CDR3 is 14 residues long. CDR3 region: CASSSTGLRGELFF.

The CDR3: CASSQDGGQEGRETQYF. The genes are TRBV14 and TRBJ2-5; TCRdb gives TRBD1 as the D gene, but with no DNA this cannot be confirmed. The germline V gene encodes CDR1 SGHDN and CDR2 FVKESK. The CDR3 contains 17 residues. The entire variable domain, with the rest obtained from reference TRBV14 and TRBJ2-5, is as follows: EAGVTQFPSHSVIEKGQTVTLRCDPISGHDNLYWYRRVMGKEIKFLLHFVKESKQDESGMPNNRFLAERTGGTYSTLKVQPAELEDSGVYFCASSQDGGQEGRETQYFGPGTRLLVL.

This chain's CDR3 is CASYGRGEQFF. The chain employs TRBV6-6 and TRBJ2-1; absent DNA, TCRdb's TRBD1 call cannot be checked. Per germline, CDR1 MNHNY and CDR2 SVGAGI (reference sequence). This CDR3 has 11 residues.